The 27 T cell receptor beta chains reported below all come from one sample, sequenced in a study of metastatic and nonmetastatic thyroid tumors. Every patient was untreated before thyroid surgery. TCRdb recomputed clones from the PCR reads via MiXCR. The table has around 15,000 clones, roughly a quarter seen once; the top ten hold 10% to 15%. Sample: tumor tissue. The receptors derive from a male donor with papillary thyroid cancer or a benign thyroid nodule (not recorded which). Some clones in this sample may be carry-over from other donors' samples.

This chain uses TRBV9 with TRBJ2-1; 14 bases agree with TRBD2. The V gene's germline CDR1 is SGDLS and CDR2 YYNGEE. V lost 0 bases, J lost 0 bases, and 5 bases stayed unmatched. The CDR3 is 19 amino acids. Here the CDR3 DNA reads TGTGCCAGCAGCGTAGAAGGGACTAGCGGGAGTCTCTCCTACAATGAGCAGTTCTTC. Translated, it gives CASSVEGTSGSLSYNEQFF.

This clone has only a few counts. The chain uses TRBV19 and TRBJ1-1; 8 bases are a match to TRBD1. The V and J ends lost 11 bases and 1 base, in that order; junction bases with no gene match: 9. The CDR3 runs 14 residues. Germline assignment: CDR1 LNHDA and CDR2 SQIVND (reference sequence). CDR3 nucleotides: TGTGCCGCAACAAACAGGGGGGGGAACACTGAAGCTTTCTTT. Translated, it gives CAATNRGGNTEAFF. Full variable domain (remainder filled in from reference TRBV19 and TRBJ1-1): DGGITQSPKYLFRKEGQNVTLSCEQNLNHDAMYWYRQDPGQGLRLIYYSQIVNDFQKGDIAEGYSVSREKKESFPLTVTSAQKNPTAFYLCAATNRGGNTEAFFGQGTRLTVV.

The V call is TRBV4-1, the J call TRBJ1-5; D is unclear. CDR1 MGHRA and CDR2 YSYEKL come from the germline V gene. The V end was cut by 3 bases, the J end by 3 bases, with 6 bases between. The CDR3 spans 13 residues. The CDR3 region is CASSHEHNQPQHF. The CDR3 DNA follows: TGCGCCAGCAGCCATGAGCACAATCAGCCCCAGCATTTT.

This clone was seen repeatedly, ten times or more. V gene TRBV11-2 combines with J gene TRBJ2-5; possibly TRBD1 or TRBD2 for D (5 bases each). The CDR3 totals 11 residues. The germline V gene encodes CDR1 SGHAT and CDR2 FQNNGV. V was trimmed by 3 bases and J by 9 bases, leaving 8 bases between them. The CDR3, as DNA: TGTGCCAGCAGCTTCGTGGGGGCCCAGTACTTC. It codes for CASSFVGAQYF.

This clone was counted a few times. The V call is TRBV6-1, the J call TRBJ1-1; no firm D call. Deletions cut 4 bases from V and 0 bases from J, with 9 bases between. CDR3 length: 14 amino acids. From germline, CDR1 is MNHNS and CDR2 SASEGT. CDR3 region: CASSVYTVNTEAFF. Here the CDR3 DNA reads TGTGCCAGCAGTGTCTACACAGTGAACACTGAAGCTTTCTTT.

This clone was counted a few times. This CDR3 is CASRITASAYSYNSPLHF. In nucleotides, the CDR3 is TGTGCCAGCAGGATAACGGCATCAGCCTACTCCTATAATTCACCCCTCCACTTT. The chain uses TRBV6-2 or TRBV6-3 and TRBJ1-6; D gene unclear. The germline CDR1 and CDR2 sequences are MNHEY and SVGEGT. This CDR3 comprises 18 residues. The V gene lost 6 bases and the J gene lost 0 bases, with 18 bases spanning the gap.

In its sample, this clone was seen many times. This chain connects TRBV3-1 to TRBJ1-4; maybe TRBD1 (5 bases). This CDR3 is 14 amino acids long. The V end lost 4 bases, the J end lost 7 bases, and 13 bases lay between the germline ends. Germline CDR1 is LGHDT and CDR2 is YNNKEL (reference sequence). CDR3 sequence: CASSPLQEPEKLFF. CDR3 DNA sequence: TGTGCCAGCAGCCCCCTACAGGAACCTGAAAAACTGTTTTTT.

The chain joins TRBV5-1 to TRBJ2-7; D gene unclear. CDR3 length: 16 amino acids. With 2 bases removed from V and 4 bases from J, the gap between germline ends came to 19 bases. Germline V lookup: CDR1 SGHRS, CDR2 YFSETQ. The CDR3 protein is CASSFLSIEYSYEQYF. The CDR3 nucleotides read TGCGCCAGCAGCTTCCTTTCGATTGAATATTCTTACGAGCAGTACTTC. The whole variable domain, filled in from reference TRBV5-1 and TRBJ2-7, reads KAGVTQTPRYLIKTRGQQVTLSCSPISGHRSVSWYQQTPGQGLQFLFEYFSETQRNKGNFPGRFSGRQFSNSRSEMNVSTLELGDSALYLCASSFLSIEYSYEQYFGPGTRLTVT.

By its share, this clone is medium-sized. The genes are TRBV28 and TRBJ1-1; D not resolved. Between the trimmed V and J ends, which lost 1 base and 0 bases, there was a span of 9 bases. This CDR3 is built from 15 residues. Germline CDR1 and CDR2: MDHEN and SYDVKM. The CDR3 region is CASSLLVSMNTEAFF. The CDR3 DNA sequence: TGTGCCAGCAGTTTATTGGTCAGCATGAACACTGAAGCTTTCTTT.

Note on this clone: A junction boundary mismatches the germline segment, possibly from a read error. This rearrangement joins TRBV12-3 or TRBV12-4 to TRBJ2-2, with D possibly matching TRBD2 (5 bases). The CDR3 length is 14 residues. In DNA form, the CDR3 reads TGTGCCAACACCTTAGGAGTCAACACCGGGGAGCTGCTTTTT. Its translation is CANTLGVNTGELLF.

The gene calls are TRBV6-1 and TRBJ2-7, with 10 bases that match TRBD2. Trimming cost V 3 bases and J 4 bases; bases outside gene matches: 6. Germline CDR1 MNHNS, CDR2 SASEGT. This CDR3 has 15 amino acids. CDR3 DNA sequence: TGTGCCAGCAGTGAGGGGGCTAGCGGGAGATACGAGCAGTACGTC. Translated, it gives CASSEGASGRYEQYV.

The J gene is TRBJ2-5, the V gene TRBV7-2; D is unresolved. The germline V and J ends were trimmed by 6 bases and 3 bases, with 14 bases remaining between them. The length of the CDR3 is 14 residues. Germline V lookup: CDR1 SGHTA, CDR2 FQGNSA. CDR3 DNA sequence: TGTGCCAGCAGATACTTCGGCGGAGAAGAGACCCAGTACTTC. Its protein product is CASRYFGGEETQYF. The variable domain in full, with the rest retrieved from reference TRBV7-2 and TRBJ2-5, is GAGVSQSPSNKVTEKGKDVELRCDPISGHTALYWYRQSLGQGLEFLIYFQGNSAPDKSGLPSDRFSAERTGGSVSTLTIQRTQQEDSAVYLCASRYFGGEETQYFGPGTRLLVL.

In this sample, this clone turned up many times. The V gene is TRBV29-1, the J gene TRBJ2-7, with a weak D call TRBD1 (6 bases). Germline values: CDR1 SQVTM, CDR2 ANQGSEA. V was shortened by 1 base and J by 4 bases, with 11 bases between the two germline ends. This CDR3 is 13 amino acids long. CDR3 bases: TGCAGCGTTGAAGGGGGCAGGGGTTACGAGCAGTACTTC. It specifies CSVEGGRGYEQYF.

DNA of the CDR3: TGTGCCAGCAGCTCTCCGGGACTAGCGGGATTCGGAAATGAGCAGTTCTTC. Residues: CASSSPGLAGFGNEQFF. The chain recombines TRBV7-3 with TRBJ2-1; 13 bases fit TRBD2. In germline, CDR1 is SGHTA, CDR2 FQGTGA. After removal of 4 bases from V and 7 bases from J, the junction contained 10 bases not matched to a gene. This CDR3 is 17 amino acids long. Filled out from reference TRBV7-3 and TRBJ2-1, the complete variable domain reads GAGVSQTPSNKVTEKGKYVELRCDPISGHTALYWYRQSLGQGPEFLIYFQGTGAADDSGLPNDRFFAVRPEGSVSTLKIQRTERGDSAVYLCASSSPGLAGFGNEQFFGPGTRLTVL.

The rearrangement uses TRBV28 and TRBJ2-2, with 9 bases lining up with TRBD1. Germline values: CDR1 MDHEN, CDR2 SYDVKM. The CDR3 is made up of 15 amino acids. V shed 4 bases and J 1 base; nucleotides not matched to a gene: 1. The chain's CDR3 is CASSSGQGNTGELFF. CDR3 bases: TGTGCCAGCAGTTCGGGACAGGGGAACACCGGGGAGCTGTTTTTT.

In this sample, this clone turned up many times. In DNA, the CDR3 is TGTGCCAGCAACCACGCTGGGGGCACCGGGGAGCTGTTTTTT. Protein: CASNHAGGTGELFF. The rearrangement uses TRBV11-2 and TRBJ2-2; D is tentatively TRBD1 or TRBD2 (5 bases each). Germline-derived CDR1 and CDR2 are SGHAT and FQNNGV. There are 14 residues in the CDR3. The V end was cut by 7 bases, the J end by 4 bases, with 13 bases between.

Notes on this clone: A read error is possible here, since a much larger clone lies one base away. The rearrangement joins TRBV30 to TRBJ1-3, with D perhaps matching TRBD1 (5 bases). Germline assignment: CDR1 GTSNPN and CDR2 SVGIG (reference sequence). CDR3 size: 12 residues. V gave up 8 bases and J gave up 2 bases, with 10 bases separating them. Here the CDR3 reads CATWGAGNTIYF. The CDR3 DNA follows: TGTGCCACCTGGGGGGCTGGAAACACCATATATTTT.

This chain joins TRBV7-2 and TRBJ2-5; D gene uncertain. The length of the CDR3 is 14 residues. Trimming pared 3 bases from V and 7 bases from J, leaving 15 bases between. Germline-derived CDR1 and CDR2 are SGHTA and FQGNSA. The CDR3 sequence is CASSLEPNPGTQYF. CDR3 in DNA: TGTGCCAGCAGCTTGGAGCCTAACCCGGGGACCCAGTACTTC.

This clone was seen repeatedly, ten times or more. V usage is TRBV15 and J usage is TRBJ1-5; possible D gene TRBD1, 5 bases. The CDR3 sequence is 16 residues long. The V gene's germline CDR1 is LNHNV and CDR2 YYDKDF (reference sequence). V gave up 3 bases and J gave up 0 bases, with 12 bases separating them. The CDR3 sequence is CATSSGTANSNQPQHF. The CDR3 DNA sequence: TGTGCCACCAGCAGTGGGACGGCGAATAGCAATCAGCCCCAGCATTTT.

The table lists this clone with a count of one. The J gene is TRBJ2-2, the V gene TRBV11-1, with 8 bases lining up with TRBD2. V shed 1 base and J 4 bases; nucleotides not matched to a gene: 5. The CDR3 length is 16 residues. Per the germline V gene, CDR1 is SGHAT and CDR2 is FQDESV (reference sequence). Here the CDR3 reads CASSLETSGLTGELFF. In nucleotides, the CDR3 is TGTGCCAGCAGCTTAGAAACTAGCGGCCTCACCGGGGAGCTGTTTTTT.

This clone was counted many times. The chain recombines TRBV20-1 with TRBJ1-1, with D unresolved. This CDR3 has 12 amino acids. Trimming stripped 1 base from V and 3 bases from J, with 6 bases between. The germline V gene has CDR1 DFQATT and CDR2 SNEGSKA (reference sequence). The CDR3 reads CSARVRDTEAFF. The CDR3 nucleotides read TGCAGTGCTAGAGTACGGGACACTGAAGCTTTCTTT.

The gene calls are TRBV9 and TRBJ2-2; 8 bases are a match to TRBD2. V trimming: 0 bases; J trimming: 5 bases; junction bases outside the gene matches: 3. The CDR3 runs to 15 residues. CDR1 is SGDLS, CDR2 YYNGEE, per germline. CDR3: CASSVETGGTGELFF. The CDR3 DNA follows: TGTGCCAGCAGCGTAGAGACGGGAGGGACCGGGGAGCTGTTTTTT. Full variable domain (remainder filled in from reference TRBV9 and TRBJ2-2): DSGVTQTPKHLITATGQRVTLRCSPRSGDLSVYWYQQSLDQGLQFLIQYYNGEERAKGNILERFSAQQFPDLHSELNLSSLELGDSALYFCASSVETGGTGELFFGEGSRLTVL.

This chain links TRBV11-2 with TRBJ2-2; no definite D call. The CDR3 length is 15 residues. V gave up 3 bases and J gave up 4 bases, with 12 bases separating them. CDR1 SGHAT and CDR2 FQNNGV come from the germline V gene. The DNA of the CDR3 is TGTGCCAGCAGCTTGCGTGAGGCTCGCACCGGGGAGCTGTTTTTT. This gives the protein CASSLREARTGELFF.

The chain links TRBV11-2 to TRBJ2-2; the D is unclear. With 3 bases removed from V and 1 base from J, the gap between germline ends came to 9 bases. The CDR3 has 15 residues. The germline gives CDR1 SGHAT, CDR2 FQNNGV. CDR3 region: CASSFPSVNTGELFF. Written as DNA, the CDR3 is TGTGCCAGCAGCTTCCCCAGCGTGAACACCGGGGAGCTGTTTTTT.

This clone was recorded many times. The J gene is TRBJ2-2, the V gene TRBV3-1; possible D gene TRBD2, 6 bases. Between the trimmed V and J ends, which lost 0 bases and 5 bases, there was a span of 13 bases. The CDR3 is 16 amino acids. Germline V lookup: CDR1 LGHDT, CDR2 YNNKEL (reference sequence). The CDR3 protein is CASSQEPGAWTGELFF. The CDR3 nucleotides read TGTGCCAGCAGCCAAGAACCGGGAGCTTGGACCGGGGAGCTGTTTTTT.

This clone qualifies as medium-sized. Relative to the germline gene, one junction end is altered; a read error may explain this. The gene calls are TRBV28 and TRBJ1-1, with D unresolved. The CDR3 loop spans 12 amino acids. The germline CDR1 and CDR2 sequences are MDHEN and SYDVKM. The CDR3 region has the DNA TGTGCCAGCGTACGCCAGTTCCAGAGGGTGGAGTTT. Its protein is CASVRQFQRVEF.

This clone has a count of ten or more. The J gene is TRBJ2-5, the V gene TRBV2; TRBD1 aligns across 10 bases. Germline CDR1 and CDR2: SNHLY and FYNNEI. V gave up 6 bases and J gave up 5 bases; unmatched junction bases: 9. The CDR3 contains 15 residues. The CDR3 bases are TGTGCCAGCAGGATAAGACAGGGGGCGCGGGAGACCCAGTACTTC. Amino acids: CASRIRQGARETQYF.